This passage covers 22 T cell receptor beta chains from one sample sequenced in a study of CD8+CD57+ T cells in acquired aplastic anemia. Selection for sequencing was limited to patients who had shown CD8+CD57+ cell expansion by flow cytometry. CDR3 and TCR beta VDJ profiling relied on genomic DNA as the template. TCRdb re-analysed the reads in MiXCR, keeping a single row per CDR3 protein. The table lists under 250,000 distinct CDR3 sequences, 50% to 70% of them singletons. The sequencing input was sorted CD4+, CD8+, or CD8+CD57+ T cells (not recorded which) from PBMCs. The receptors here all came from a human donor with aplastic anemia.

The chain links TRBV19 to TRBJ2-1, with 8 positions matching TRBD1. The CDR3 spans 15 residues. Losses at the gene ends were 8 bases for V and 9 bases for J; bases not matched to a gene: 15. Germline values: CDR1 LNHDA, CDR2 SQIVND (reference sequence). CDR3 residues: CASLDGRGRSFEQFF. In DNA form, the CDR3 reads TGTGCCAGTCTAGACGGCAGGGGGCGCAGCTTTGAGCAGTTCTTC.

This clonotype appeared a single time. This CDR3 is missing its conserved last phenylalanine or tryptophan, likely due to a read error. V usage is TRBV7-6 and J usage is TRBJ2-5; no definite D call. The CDR3 spans 14 residues. Germline-derived CDR1 and CDR2 are SGHVS and FNYEAQ. Trimming removed 4 bases at V and 2 bases at J, with 11 bases between. Here the CDR3 reads CASSSQVLQETQYV. The DNA for the CDR3 is TGTGCCAGCAGCTCCCAGGTTTTACAAGAGACCCAGTACGTC.

This clonotype has a handful of counts. This sequence joins TRBV10-3 and TRBJ2-7; 9 positions match TRBD1. Germline CDR1 reads ENHRY; CDR2 reads SYGVKD. The CDR3 runs to 19 residues. Trimming removed 3 bases from V and 0 bases from J; junction bases left unmatched: 15. CDR3 nucleotides: TGTGCCATCAGTGACCAACCGGGGACAGGGAAAGTTGGCTCCTACGAGCAGTACTTC. Its translation: CAISDQPGTGKVGSYEQYF.

V and J are TRBV29-1 and TRBJ1-3, with no clear D. CDR1 and CDR2 from the germline V gene are SQVTM and ANQGSEA. The CDR3 runs 13 residues. V lost 4 bases and J 0 bases, leaving 7 bases between the germline ends. CDR3 amino acids: CSVAMSSGNTIYF. The CDR3 region has the DNA TGCAGCGTTGCCATGAGCTCTGGAAACACCATATATTTT. The full variable domain, completed using reference TRBV29-1 and TRBJ1-3, is SAVISQKPSRDICQRGTSLTIQCQVDSQVTMMFWYRQQPGQSLTLIATANQGSEATYESGFVIDKFPISRPNLTFSTLTVSNMSPEDSSIYLCSVAMSSGNTIYFGEGSWLTVV.

V and J are TRBV15 and TRBJ2-5; D is unresolved. This CDR3 region has 14 residues. V was clipped by 6 bases and J by 2 bases, with 13 bases between them. Germline CDR1 reads LNHNV; CDR2 reads YYDKDF (reference sequence). CDR3 nucleotides: TGTGCCACCAGTTTGGGGAACGGTCAAGAGACCCAGTACTTC. Translation: CATSLGNGQETQYF.

This clonotype was seen a handful of times. The chain uses TRBV20-1 and TRBJ2-6; no clear D gene. This CDR3 spans 13 amino acids. V was pared by 4 bases and J by 2 bases, with 6 bases between. The germline CDR1 and CDR2 sequences are DFQATT and SNEGSKA (reference sequence). In DNA, the CDR3 is TGCAGTGCTACCCTAGCTGGGGCCAACGTCCTGACTTTC. As protein: CSATLAGANVLTF.

The CDR3: CASSSQGIYGYTF. The CDR3 DNA sequence: TGTGCCAGCAGCTCCCAGGGGATCTATGGCTACACCTTC. V usage is TRBV5-4 and J usage is TRBJ1-2; D is perhaps TRBD1 (6 bases). The CDR3 sequence is 13 residues long. Germline loops: CDR1 SGHNT, CDR2 YYREEE (reference sequence). The germline V and J ends were trimmed by 3 bases and 4 bases, with 10 bases remaining between them.

This clonotype was seen a few times. V gene TRBV10-2 combines with J gene TRBJ1-1; D not certain. The CDR3 loop spans 13 amino acids. V lost 6 bases, J lost 1 base, and 9 bases lay in between. From germline, CDR1 is WSHSY and CDR2 SAAADI. The CDR3 DNA sequence: TGCGCCAGCAGCCCCGTTGGGAACACTGAAGCTTTCTTT. As protein: CASSPVGNTEAFF.

The V gene is TRBV20-1, the J gene TRBJ2-7, with D perhaps matching TRBD1 or TRBD2 (5 bases each). Deletions cut 3 bases from V and 6 bases from J, with 21 bases between. Germline CDR1 DFQATT, CDR2 SNEGSKA (reference sequence). The CDR3 has 15 amino acids. The CDR3 region is CSASGDGKRSGEQYF. The CDR3 DNA sequence: TGCAGTGCTAGCGGGGACGGGAAAAGGTCTGGCGAGCAGTACTTC.

There are many counts of this clonotype. J is TRBJ2-7 and V is TRBV12-3 or TRBV12-4, with 7 bases matching TRBD2. V trimming: 4 bases; J trimming: 4 bases; junction bases outside the gene matches: 7. This CDR3 region has 14 residues. As DNA, the CDR3 is TGTGCCAGCAGTTGGGGGGGGGAACTGTACGAGCAGTACTTC. Protein: CASSWGGELYEQYF.

This clonotype turned up a few times. J is TRBJ1-2 and V is TRBV2, with no clear D. CDR1 is SNHLY, CDR2 FYNNEI, per germline. CDR3 size: 12 residues. V was pared by 10 bases and J by 0 bases, with 9 bases between. The CDR3: CAIVRPNYGYTF. The CDR3 nucleotides are TGTGCCATCGTACGGCCTAACTATGGCTACACCTTC.

This rearrangement joins TRBV19 to TRBJ1-5, with D perhaps TRBD1 (5 bases). The germline CDR1 and CDR2 sequences are LNHDA and SQIVND (reference sequence). V lost 0 bases, J lost 3 bases, and 12 bases lay in between. The CDR3 spans 16 residues. CDR3 protein: CASSIERDPYNQPQHF. For the CDR3, the DNA is TGTGCCAGTAGTATAGAACGGGACCCTTACAATCAGCCCCAGCATTTT.

The chain uses TRBV10-1 and TRBJ2-1; D remains ambiguous. With 3 bases removed from V and 9 bases from J, the gap between germline ends came to 12 bases. This CDR3 has 13 residues. Looked up from germline, CDR1 is WNHNN and CDR2 is SYGVQD (reference sequence). The DNA for the CDR3 is TGCGCCAGCAGTGAACGAGAAGGCACTGAGCAGTTCTTC. Translating it yields CASSEREGTEQFF.

CDR3 amino acids: CASSSWTGGAETQYF. The CDR3 coding sequence is TGTGCCAGCAGCTCCTGGACAGGAGGTGCGGAGACCCAGTACTTC. The V gene is TRBV7-8, the J gene TRBJ2-5; 7 nucleotides line up with TRBD1. Germline V gene sequence: CDR1 SGHVS, CDR2 FQNEAQ. The CDR3 is 15 amino acids. V shed 4 bases and J 5 bases; nucleotides not matched to a gene: 10.

The V and J genes are TRBV14 and TRBJ1-1; 8 bases agree with TRBD1. CDR1 is SGHDN and CDR2 is FVKESK in the germline V gene. The CDR3 extends over 16 amino acids. V shed 4 bases, J shed 2 bases, and the junction held 9 bases outside the gene matches. CDR3 bases: TGTGCCAGCAGCCTGTCCCAGGGGGCCTTAAACACTGAAGCTTTCTTT. Residues: CASSLSQGALNTEAFF. Full variable domain (rest looked up from reference TRBV14 and TRBJ1-1): EAGVTQFPSHSVIEKGQTVTLRCDPISGHDNLYWYRRVMGKEIKFLLHFVKESKQDESGMPNNRFLAERTGGTYSTLKVQPAELEDSGVYFCASSLSQGALNTEAFFGQGTRLTVV.

The V and J genes are TRBV11-2 and TRBJ2-1, with 7 positions matching TRBD2. The junction had 5 bases not matched to a gene; V was cut back by 5 bases and J by 7 bases. Germline loops: CDR1 SGHAT, CDR2 FQNNGV. The CDR3 consists of 13 residues. The CDR3 DNA is TGTGCCAGCAGCCCCTGGGGGGGGAATGAGCAGTTCTTC. Its protein is CASSPWGGNEQFF. The variable domain in full, with the rest retrieved from reference TRBV11-2 and TRBJ2-1, is EAGVAQSPRYKIIEKRQSVAFWCNPISGHATLYWYQQILGQGPKLLIQFQNNGVVDDSQLPKDRFSAERLKGVDSTLKIQPAKLEDSAVYLCASSPWGGNEQFFGPGTRLTVL.

Remarks on this clonotype: Given the absence of the conserved phenylalanine or tryptophan at the CDR3 end, a read error is likely. This rearrangement joins TRBV30 to TRBJ1-1; D not certain. Trimming pared 4 bases from V and 1 base from J, leaving 10 bases between. Germline assignment: CDR1 GTSNPN and CDR2 SVGIG (reference sequence). The CDR3 runs to 13 residues. Written as DNA, the CDR3 is TGTGCCTGGAACATTCGCTCGAACACTGAAGCTTTCGTT. Translation: CAWNIRSNTEAFV.

The chain links TRBV10-2 to TRBJ2-7; D is possibly TRBD1 (5 bases). With 7 bases removed from V and 6 bases from J, the gap between germline ends came to 10 bases. The CDR3 spans 11 residues. The germline V gene has CDR1 WSHSY and CDR2 SAAADI. In DNA, the CDR3 is TGCGCCAGCATGGACAATTTCGAGCAGTACTTC. This translates into CASMDNFEQYF.

Turning to this clonotype: Given the absence of the conserved phenylalanine or tryptophan at the CDR3 end, a read error is likely. The limits of the CDR3 on the DNA are not certain, so only TCRdb's listed CDR3 is given. V is TRBV7-2 and J is TRBJ2-7; TRBD2 reflects the table's D call only, with no check against the DNA. The CDR3 spans 14 residues, counting both ends. Germline assignment: CDR1 SGHTA and CDR2 FQGNSA. This chain's CDR3 is CASSTTSGTYERYL.

This clonotype was detected ten times or more. The genes are TRBV25-1 and TRBJ2-2; 8 positions match TRBD1. After removal of 3 bases from V and 3 bases from J, the junction contained 0 bases not matched to a gene. Germline-derived CDR1 and CDR2 are MGHDK and SYGVNS. This CDR3 has 14 amino acids. CDR3 loop: CASSEDRDTGELFF. In nucleotides, the CDR3 is TGTGCCAGCAGTGAGGACAGGGACACCGGGGAGCTGTTTTTT.

V is TRBV5-6 and J is TRBJ2-7; D is uncertain. The CDR3 runs 14 residues. From germline, CDR1 is SGHDT and CDR2 YYEEEE. The ends were cut back, 0 bases at V and 6 bases at J, with 13 bases in the middle. CDR3 residues: CASSLGTGSSEQYF. DNA of the CDR3: TGTGCCAGCAGCTTGGGTACGGGTTCGAGCGAGCAGTACTTC.

The chain employs TRBV5-1 and TRBJ2-7, with 7 nucleotides matching TRBD1. Germline V gene data show CDR1 as SGHRS and CDR2 as YFSETQ. CDR3 size: 14 residues. V dropped 5 bases and J dropped 0; count of bases not matched to a gene: 5. Here the CDR3 reads CASRTGTASYEQYF. The CDR3 region has the DNA TGCGCCAGCAGGACCGGGACAGCCTCCTACGAGCAGTACTTC.